The TCR beta chain under discussion was sequenced for a study of lymphopenia after photon versus proton radiotherapy. Profiled with immunoSEQ multiplex PCR; TCRdb holds only in-frame clones, not every one. Among roughly 15,000 clones listed, approximately 83% were seen once. Study-level points and caveats: A bigger post-nadir fall in TCR diversity correlated inversely with survival time in deceased patients.

On this clone: The antigen remains undetermined.

The sample was peripheral blood, taken from a patient treated with photon-based radiotherapy. This receptor was taken from a man aged 50 to 59 with gastric cancer.

This chain's CDR3 is CASSLSLSGNTIYF. For the CDR3, the DNA is TGCGCCAGCAGCTTGTCCCTCTCTGGAAACACCATATATTTT. This sequence joins TRBV5-1 and TRBJ1-3, with D unclear. Germline CDR1 is SGHRS and CDR2 is YFSETQ. Between the trimmed V and J ends, which lost 1 base and 0 bases, there was a span of 5 bases. The CDR3 loop spans 14 amino acids.